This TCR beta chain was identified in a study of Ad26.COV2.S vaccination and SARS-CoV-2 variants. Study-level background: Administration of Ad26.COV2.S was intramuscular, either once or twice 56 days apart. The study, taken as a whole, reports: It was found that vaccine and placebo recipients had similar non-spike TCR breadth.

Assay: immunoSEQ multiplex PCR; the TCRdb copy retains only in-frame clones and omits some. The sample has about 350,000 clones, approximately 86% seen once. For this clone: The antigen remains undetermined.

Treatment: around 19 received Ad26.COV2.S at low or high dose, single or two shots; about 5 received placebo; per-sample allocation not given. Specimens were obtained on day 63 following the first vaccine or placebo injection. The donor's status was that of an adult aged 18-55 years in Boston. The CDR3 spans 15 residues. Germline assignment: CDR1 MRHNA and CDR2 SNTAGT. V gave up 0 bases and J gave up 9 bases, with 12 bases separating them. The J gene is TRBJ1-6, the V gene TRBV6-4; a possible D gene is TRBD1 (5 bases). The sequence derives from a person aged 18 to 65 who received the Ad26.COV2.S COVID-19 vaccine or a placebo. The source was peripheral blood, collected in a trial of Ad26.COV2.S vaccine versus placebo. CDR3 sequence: CASSDSAGNSSPLHF. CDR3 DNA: TGTGCCAGCAGTGACTCGGCAGGGAATAGTTCACCCCTCCACTTT.